Reported below is one TCR beta chain. Its target is unknown. MiXCR, applied by TCRdb to the RACE reads, yields one record per CDR3 protein. In the table there are 75,000 to 90,000 distinct CDR3 sequences, roughly 7.2% of which are singletons. These data are taken from a study of human T cells and chemical hapten exposure. For the study at large: DPC at 0.01% went onto the upper back in patch tests, read at 6 days. Findings and limits, study-wide: Among TCRs, those above 1 in 1000 frequency were unaffected by DPC sensitization.

The time point is: patch test 1, 2 weeks after DPC sensitization. Treatment defined: therapeutic diphenylcyclopropenone sensitization with weekly scalp DPC. Germline CDR1 reads KGHSH; CDR2 reads LQKENI. Losses at the gene ends were 2 bases for V and 5 bases for J; bases not matched to a gene: 5. The CDR3 consists of 14 residues. The receptor's source is a woman in her twenties or thirties with alopecia areata. Some clones in this sample may be carry-over from other donors' samples. The material was whole blood, obtained in connection with sensitization to the hapten diphenylcyclopropenone (DPC). This rearrangement joins TRBV18 to TRBJ1-2; 7 bases map to TRBD1. The CDR3 sequence: CASSPVGQRYGYTF. In nucleotides, the CDR3 is TGTGCCAGCTCACCAGTGGGACAGAGATATGGCTACACCTTC.